This T cell receptor (beta chain) was sequenced for a study of CD4 T cells in relation to SARS-CoV-2 and coronaviruses. Study context: Controls used an HIV-1 Nef peptide pool or no peptide.

Study-level points and caveats: In approximately 71% of donors, memory CD4+ clonotypes crossrecognized SARS-CoV-2 and at least one common cold coronavirus spike.

Before the COVID-19 pandemic, during about 2011-2019, CD4+ T cells were taken from unexposed donors. CD4+ T cells were isolated from the cells after 10 days of culture. Cells permitting, SARS-CoV-2 S/N and four cold-coronavirus spikes were tested on unexposed-donor CD4+ T cells. The germline V gene has CDR1 MNHNS and CDR2 SASEGT. The CDR3 is 16 amino acids. With 3 bases clipped from V and 13 bases from J, the junction kept 13 bases outside the gene matches. Clones were sequenced by immunoSEQ multiplex PCR, and TCRdb holds only the in-frame ones, with some missing. The sample consists of about 24,000 clones, about 76% of them appearing once. A remark on this clone: The antigen is not known.

The receptor was isolated from a human donor in good health. The chain carries TRBV6-1 and TRBJ1-6; 9 bases map to TRBD1. The sequenced material came from CD4+ T cells from PBMCs, cultured in vitro. Here the CDR3 DNA reads TGTGCCAGCAGTGATCTCAAGACAGGGGGGTCGGCTCCCCTCCACTTT. This gives the protein CASSDLKTGGSAPLHF.